This T cell receptor beta chain was documented in a study of shared clonotypes between healthy human individuals. This clone was detected only once. Its antigen is still unknown. Nashville, Tennessee was home to all donors, each a Caucasian adult. CD4+ cells were split into CD45RA+ naive and CD45RA-negative memory subsets. General study points: Naive subsets usually exceeded memory subsets in estimated richness.

TCRdb's copy holds only in-frame clones and misses some; the assay was immunoSEQ multiplex PCR. This table has millions of clones, 85% to 95% appearing once. Germline loops: CDR1 SNHLY, CDR2 FYNNEI. The CDR3 is 14 residues long. Between the trimmed V and J ends, which lost 4 bases and 4 bases, there was a span of 13 bases. The sequence derives from a young man in good health. The sequenced sample was naive CD4+ T cells sorted from blood. Subset defined: CD45RA+ positively selected. The rearrangement links TRBV2 to TRBJ2-5; possible D gene TRBD1, 5 bases. In nucleotides, the CDR3 is TGTGCCAGCAGTGTAACAGGTTTAGGAGAGACCCAGTACTTC. Its protein is CASSVTGLGETQYF.